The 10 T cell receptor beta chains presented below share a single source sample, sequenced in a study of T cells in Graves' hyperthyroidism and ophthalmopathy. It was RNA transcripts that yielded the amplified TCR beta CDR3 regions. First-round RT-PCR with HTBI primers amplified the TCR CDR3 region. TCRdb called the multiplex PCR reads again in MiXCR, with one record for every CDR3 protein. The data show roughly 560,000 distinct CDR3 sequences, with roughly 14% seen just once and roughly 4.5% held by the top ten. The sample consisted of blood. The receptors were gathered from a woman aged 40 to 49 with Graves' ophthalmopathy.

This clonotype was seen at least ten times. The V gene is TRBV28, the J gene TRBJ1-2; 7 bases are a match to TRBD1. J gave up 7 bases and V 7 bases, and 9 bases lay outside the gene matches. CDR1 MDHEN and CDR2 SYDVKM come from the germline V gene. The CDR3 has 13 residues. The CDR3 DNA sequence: TGTGCCAGCACGAGGGACAGCCTATCTGGCTACACCTTC. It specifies CASTRDSLSGYTF.

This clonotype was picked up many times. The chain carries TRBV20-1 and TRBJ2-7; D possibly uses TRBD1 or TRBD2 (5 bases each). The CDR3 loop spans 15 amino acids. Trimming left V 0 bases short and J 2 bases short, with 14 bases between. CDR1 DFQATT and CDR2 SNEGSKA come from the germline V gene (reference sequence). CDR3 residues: CSARDQGRGTYEQYF. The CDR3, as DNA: TGCAGTGCTAGAGATCAGGGCCGAGGGACCTACGAGCAGTACTTC.

The CDR3 sequence: CASSGGTSGASSYEQYF. The CDR3 coding sequence is TGTGCCAGCAGCGGCGGGACTAGCGGGGCTAGCTCCTACGAGCAGTACTTC. This chain connects TRBV11-1 to TRBJ2-7; 13 bases agree with TRBD2. V trimming: 5 bases; J trimming: 0 bases; junction bases outside the gene matches: 7. This CDR3 is 17 amino acids long. From germline, CDR1 is SGHAT and CDR2 FQDESV (reference sequence).

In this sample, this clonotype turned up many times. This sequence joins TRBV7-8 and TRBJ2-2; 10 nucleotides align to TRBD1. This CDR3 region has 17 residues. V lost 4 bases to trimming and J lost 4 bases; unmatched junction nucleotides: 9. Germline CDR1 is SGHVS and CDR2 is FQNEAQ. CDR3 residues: CASSSATGGAGTGELFF. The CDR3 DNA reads TGTGCCAGCAGCTCGGCGACAGGGGGCGCAGGCACCGGGGAGCTGTTTTTT.

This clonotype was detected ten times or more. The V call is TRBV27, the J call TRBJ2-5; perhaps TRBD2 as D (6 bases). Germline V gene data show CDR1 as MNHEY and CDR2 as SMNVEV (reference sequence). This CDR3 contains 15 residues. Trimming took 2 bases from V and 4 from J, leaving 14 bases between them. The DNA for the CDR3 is TGTGCCAGCAGTTTACGGGGGAATGGGCGAGAGACCCAGTACTTC. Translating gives CASSLRGNGRETQYF.

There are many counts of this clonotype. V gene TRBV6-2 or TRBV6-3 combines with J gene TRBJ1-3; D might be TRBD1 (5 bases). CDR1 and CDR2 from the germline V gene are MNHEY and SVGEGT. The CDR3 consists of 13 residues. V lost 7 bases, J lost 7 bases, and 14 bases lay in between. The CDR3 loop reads CASKLGATNTIYF. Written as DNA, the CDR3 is TGTGCCAGCAAGCTCGGGGCCACTAACACCATATATTTT.

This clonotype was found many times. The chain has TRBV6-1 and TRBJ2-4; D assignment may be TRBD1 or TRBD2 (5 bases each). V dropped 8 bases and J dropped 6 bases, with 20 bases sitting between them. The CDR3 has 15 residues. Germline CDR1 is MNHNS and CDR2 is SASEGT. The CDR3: CASAPLPGPGNIQYF. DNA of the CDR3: TGTGCCAGCGCCCCTCTTCCGGGACCGGGAAACATTCAGTACTTC.

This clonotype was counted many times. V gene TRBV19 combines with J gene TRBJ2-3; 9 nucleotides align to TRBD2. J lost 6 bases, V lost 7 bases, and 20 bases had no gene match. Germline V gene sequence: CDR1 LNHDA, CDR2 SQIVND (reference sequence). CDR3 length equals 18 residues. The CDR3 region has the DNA TGTGCCAGTACCCTTACCGGCGGACTAGCGCTTGTGGGGGATACGCAGTATTTT. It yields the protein CASTLTGGLALVGDTQYF.

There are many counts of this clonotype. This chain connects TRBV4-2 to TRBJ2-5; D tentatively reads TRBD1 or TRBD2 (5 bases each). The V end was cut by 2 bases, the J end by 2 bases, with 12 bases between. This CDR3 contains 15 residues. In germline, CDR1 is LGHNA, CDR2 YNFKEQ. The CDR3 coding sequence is TGTGCCAGCAGCCAAACCGGGACCAATCAAGAGACCCAGTACTTC. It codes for CASSQTGTNQETQYF.

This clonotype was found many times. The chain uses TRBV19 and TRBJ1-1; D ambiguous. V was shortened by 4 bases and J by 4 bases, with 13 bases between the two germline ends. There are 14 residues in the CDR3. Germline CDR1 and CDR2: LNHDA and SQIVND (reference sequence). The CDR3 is CASSTDKVGTEAFF. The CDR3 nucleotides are TGTGCCAGTAGTACAGACAAGGTGGGCACTGAAGCTTTCTTT. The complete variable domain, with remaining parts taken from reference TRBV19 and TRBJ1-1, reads DGGITQSPKYLFRKEGQNVTLSCEQNLNHDAMYWYRQDPGQGLRLIYYSQIVNDFQKGDIAEGYSVSREKKESFPLTVTSAQKNPTAFYLCASSTDKVGTEAFFGQGTRLTVV.